This TCR beta chain was sequenced in a study of early T cells in non-severe SARS-CoV-2 infection. Across the study: Sequencing was performed on bulk RNA from unsorted whole blood, leaving chains unpaired.

The CDR3 is 14 residues long. CDR1 and CDR2 from the germline V gene are SGDLS and YYNGEE. V gave up 4 bases and J gave up 4 bases, with 14 bases separating them. Regarding the study as a whole: Database matching using VDJdb favored anti-spike CD8 responses, with private and CD4 specificities left missing.

TCRdb reanalysed the 5' RACE reads using MiXCR and keeps one entry per CDR3 protein. The sample lists tens of thousands of distinct CDR3 sequences; 13% to 15% were seen once. This clonotype was counted a few times. Antigen unknown. This TCR derives from an adult who was a healthcare worker with PCR-confirmed SARS-CoV-2 infection or an uninfected control (not recorded which). Sequencing was carried out using whole blood. The chain uses TRBV9 and TRBJ1-2; D uncertain. The CDR3: CASSKTDTSYGYTF. CDR3 DNA: TGTGCCAGCAGCAAGACCGACACGAGCTATGGCTACACCTTC.